The entry below describes one TCR beta chain. The record originates from a study of blood T cell repertoires in COVID-19. Study at large: Specimens from acute and convalescent COVID-19 originated in the United States, Italy and Spain. T cells, B-cell-depleted T cells, or PBMCs provided the cDNA or gDNA that served as material.

Only in-frame clones appear in the TCRdb table, and some are missing; sequencing was by immunoSEQ multiplex PCR. This sample has about 330,000 clones; approximately 89% occur once, and the top ten carry under 6%. Cohort allocation depended upon clinical history that participants reported. Donors in Cohort 3 counted as recovered after two negative PCRs, clearance, or symptom resolution. The receptor's source is a young man who had recovered from COVID-19. Sequencing was done on a sample of PBMCs or T cells enriched from blood (not recorded which).

The CDR3 DNA reads TGTGCCAGCAGCCAAGCGGGACAGCCGGTTGATGAAAAACTGTTTTTT. Translated, it gives CASSQAGQPVDEKLFF. This rearrangement joins TRBV14 to TRBJ1-4; 7 nucleotides match TRBD1. The CDR3 is 16 amino acids. Germline lookup yields CDR1 SGHDN and CDR2 FVKESK. V was pared by 1 base and J by 6 bases, with 8 bases of the junction left unmatched.